This T cell receptor (beta chain) was observed in a study of blood T cell repertoires in COVID-19. As for the study in general: Samples of COVID-19 (acute and convalescent) were obtained from the United States, Italy and Spain. Sources were T cells, B-cell-depleted T cells, or PBMCs; the material itself was cDNA or gDNA.

The CDR3 totals 15 residues. Germline V CDR1 and CDR2: SNHLY, FYNNEI. The germline V and J ends were trimmed by 3 bases and 17 bases, with 23 bases remaining between them. Under the authors' procedure: It was from reference gene primer amplification that nucleated cell counts were estimated. Sequenced by immunoSEQ multiplex PCR; TCRdb stores in-frame clones only, minus some. V, J and clone size reflect that table, while D and trimming were determined from the DNA. Of about 170,000 clones in the sample, around 86% were seen once. The sample consisted of peripheral blood. This TCR came from a man between 70 and 80 years old with acute or convalescent COVID-19. This chain connects TRBV2 to TRBJ2-6, with a tentative D call TRBD2 (7 bases). The CDR3 DNA is TGTGCCAGCAGTGAGCGGGGGCTGGGGCCAACGAGGATGACTTTC. It is translated as CASSERGLGPTRMTF.